Below are 21 T cell receptor beta chains sequenced from a single sample in a study of a mutant IDH1 vaccine in newly diagnosed glioma. Method: immunoSEQ multiplex PCR; TCRdb's copy keeps in-frame clones and lacks some. The sample records about 68,000 clones, 60% to 85% being singletons. Documented time point: baseline, week 1 (first vaccination visit). Indicated treatment: pre-vaccination baseline after standard-of-care therapy. Here the sequenced sample was PBMCs, taken from a glioma patient treated with radiotherapy, temozolomide or both. The receptors derive from a man in his fifties with glioma.

The chain joins TRBV19 to TRBJ2-7; D is unresolved. The CDR3 is made up of 11 amino acids. V shed 3 bases and J shed 3 bases, with 3 bases lying between them. From germline, CDR1 is LNHDA and CDR2 SQIVND (reference sequence). CDR3 bases: TGTGCCAGTAGTATTAACTACGAGCAGTACTTC. It codes for CASSINYEQYF.

This clone was observed a few times. The chain has TRBV20-1 and TRBJ2-1; 9 bases map to TRBD2. Germline CDR1 reads DFQATT; CDR2 reads SNEGSKA (reference sequence). This CDR3 region has 11 residues. The DNA for the CDR3 is TGCGGGGGACTAGCCCTCGGTGAGCAGTTCTTC. This encodes CGGLALGEQFF.

This clone was observed a few times. This chain connects TRBV7-9 to TRBJ1-1, with a weak D call TRBD1 (6 bases). This CDR3 has 14 residues. In germline, CDR1 is SEHNR, CDR2 FQNEAQ (reference sequence). V was trimmed by 2 bases and J by 0 bases, leaving 7 bases between them. The CDR3 sequence: CASSLQGMNTEAFF. The CDR3 DNA sequence: TGTGCCAGCAGCTTACAGGGGATGAACACTGAAGCTTTCTTT.

V gene TRBV6-5 combines with J gene TRBJ2-3, with D uncertain. Germline loops: CDR1 MNHEY, CDR2 SVGAGI. V lost 10 bases and J 0 bases, leaving 8 bases between the germline ends. There are 12 residues in the CDR3. DNA for the CDR3: TGTGCCACCGCGGTTAGCACAGATACGCAGTATTTT. This translates into CATAVSTDTQYF.

This clone was counted once. This chain joins TRBV2 and TRBJ1-2; no definite D call. The CDR3 is made up of 16 amino acids. From germline, CDR1 is SNHLY and CDR2 FYNNEI. Trimming removed 5 bases at V and 4 bases at J, with 20 bases between. The CDR3 sequence is CASSPNRPSASYGYTF. Here the CDR3 DNA reads TGTGCCAGCAGTCCTAATCGGCCCTCTGCGAGCTATGGCTACACCTTC. The full variable domain, in which reference TRBV2 and TRBJ1-2 provide the parts outside the CDR3, is EPEVTQTPSHQVTQMGQEVILRCVPISNHLYFYWYRQILGQKVEFLVSFYNNEISEKSEIFDDQFSVERPDGSNFTLKIRSTKLEDSAMYFCASSPNRPSASYGYTFGSGTRLTVV.

The chain links TRBV5-1 to TRBJ1-1; TRBD1 is a possible D gene (6 bases). Germline assignment: CDR1 SGHRS and CDR2 YFSETQ. V dropped 3 bases and J dropped 0 bases, with 15 bases sitting between them. This CDR3 has 16 amino acids. CDR3 protein: CASSSQPTGMNTEAFF. CDR3 coding DNA: TGCGCCAGCAGCTCGCAACCTACAGGGATGAACACTGAAGCTTTCTTT.

This clone was observed a handful of times. J is TRBJ2-1 and V is TRBV27; D perhaps matches TRBD2 (5 bases). Trimming removed 3 bases from V and 4 bases from J, with 16 bases in between. Germline V gene lookup returns CDR1 MNHEY and CDR2 SMNVEV (reference sequence). The CDR3 is 16 residues long. The CDR3 reads CASSFDGNVPYNEQFF. The DNA of the CDR3 is TGTGCCAGCAGTTTCGACGGGAACGTCCCTTACAATGAGCAGTTCTTC.

This chain uses TRBV18 with TRBJ1-1, with TRBD1 matching 9 bases. The CDR3 contains 13 residues. With 3 bases clipped from V and 8 bases from J, the junction kept 4 bases outside the gene matches. The germline CDR1 and CDR2 sequences are KGHSH and LQKENI. CDR3 in DNA: TGTGCCAGCTCACCGGGACAGGGACCCGAAGCTTTCTTT. It encodes CASSPGQGPEAFF.

The chain carries TRBV7-2 and TRBJ1-3; D is ambiguous. The CDR3 is made up of 15 amino acids. V shed 1 base and J shed 4 bases, with 11 bases lying between them. The germline V gene has CDR1 SGHTA and CDR2 FQGNSA. The CDR3 bases are TGTGCCAGCAGCTTAGATGTAGAGCGAGGAAACACCATATATTTT. It encodes CASSLDVERGNTIYF.

This chain links TRBV27 with TRBJ2-4; weak D call: TRBD1 (5 bases). V was trimmed by 3 bases and J by 8 bases, leaving 23 bases between them. The CDR3 spans 17 residues. Germline CDR1 and CDR2: MNHEY and SMNVEV (reference sequence). CDR3 sequence: CASSFIGPTEDGYIQYF. Written as DNA, the CDR3 is TGTGCCAGCAGTTTTATCGGCCCGACAGAGGATGGGTACATTCAGTACTTC.

The genes are TRBV5-1 and TRBJ1-1; 8 nucleotides align to TRBD1. This CDR3 is built from 14 residues. CDR1 and CDR2 from the germline V gene are SGHRS and YFSETQ. The junction had 1 base not matched to a gene; V was cut back by 2 bases and J by 1 base. The CDR3 nucleotides are TGCGCCAGCAGCTTTGGACAGGGGAACACTGAAGCTTTCTTT. Translation gives CASSFGQGNTEAFF.

V and J are TRBV14 and TRBJ1-1; maybe TRBD1 (5 bases). The CDR3 consists of 13 residues. Trimming removed 3 bases from V and 4 bases from J, with 9 bases in between. Germline lookup yields CDR1 SGHDN and CDR2 FVKESK. The CDR3 reads CASSQGLATEAFF. DNA of the CDR3: TGTGCCAGCAGCCAGGGGCTGGCCACTGAAGCTTTCTTT. The full variable domain, in which reference TRBV14 and TRBJ1-1 provide the parts outside the CDR3, is EAGVTQFPSHSVIEKGQTVTLRCDPISGHDNLYWYRRVMGKEIKFLLHFVKESKQDESGMPNNRFLAERTGGTYSTLKVQPAELEDSGVYFCASSQGLATEAFFGQGTRLTVV.

This clone came up a few times. V gene TRBV29-1 combines with J gene TRBJ2-6; tentative D call: TRBD2 (5 bases). Trimming left V 1 base short and J 2 bases short, with 9 bases between. The CDR3 runs 15 residues. Germline-derived CDR1 and CDR2 are SQVTM and ANQGSEA. CDR3 nucleotide sequence: TGCAGCGTTGAAGCAAGGCGGGCTGGGGCCAACGTCCTGACTTTC. Translated, it gives CSVEARRAGANVLTF.

The chain joins TRBV5-1 to TRBJ2-7, with 9 bases fitting TRBD1. This CDR3 comprises 13 residues. The germline gives CDR1 SGHRS, CDR2 YFSETQ. Losses at the gene ends were 3 bases for V and 4 bases for J; bases not matched to a gene: 2. The CDR3 nucleotides are TGCGCCAGCAGCTGGGACAGGGATTACGAGCAGTACTTC. Translating gives CASSWDRDYEQYF.

The rearrangement joins TRBV29-1 to TRBJ1-1; the match to TRBD1 covers 7 bases. This CDR3 has 12 amino acids. The ends lost 2 bases at V and 6 bases at J; junction bases unmatched: 3. Germline V lookup: CDR1 SQVTM, CDR2 ANQGSEA. CDR3 coding DNA: TGCAGCGTTGAACAGACAGGGCCTGAAGCTTTCTTT. Protein product: CSVEQTGPEAFF.

The chain is built from TRBV6-5 and TRBJ2-5; 8 bases align to TRBD2. The ends lost 3 bases at V and 0 bases at J; junction bases unmatched: 3. The CDR3 runs to 15 residues. Germline CDR1 and CDR2: MNHEY and SVGAGI. The CDR3 bases are TGTGCCAGCAGTTATCAGCGGGGGTACCAAGAGACCCAGTACTTC. It specifies CASSYQRGYQETQYF.

The chain carries TRBV6-4 and TRBJ2-1; D possibly corresponds to TRBD2 (6 bases). The germline CDR1 and CDR2 sequences are MRHNA and SNTAGT. The CDR3 runs 11 residues. The V end was cut by 5 bases, the J end by 10 bases, with 9 bases between. The CDR3 DNA is TGTGCCAGCAGTAGCGGAGGGGAGCAGTTCTTC. Protein: CASSSGGEQFF.

The chain combines TRBV18 with TRBJ1-3, with D unclear. Trimming stripped 0 bases from V and 0 bases from J, with 12 bases between. This CDR3 is 17 amino acids long. Per germline, CDR1 KGHSH and CDR2 LQKENI. Here the CDR3 DNA reads TGTGCCAGCTCACCACCGGGTACAGCGAGCTCTGGAAACACCATATATTTT. Its protein product is CASSPPGTASSGNTIYF.

This clone has a single count. The genes are TRBV7-9 and TRBJ2-1; D tentatively fits TRBD1 or TRBD2 (5 bases each). The germline V and J ends were trimmed by 0 bases and 9 bases, with 9 bases remaining between them. This CDR3 is 13 amino acids long. Germline assignment: CDR1 SEHNR and CDR2 FQNEAQ (reference sequence). The CDR3 sequence is CASSLASGSEQFF. DNA for the CDR3: TGTGCCAGCAGCTTAGCGTCAGGGAGTGAGCAGTTCTTC.

Concerning this clone: Within the sample, other DNA sequences also encode this same CDR3. The chain links TRBV5-1 to TRBJ1-1; D is uncertain. Germline V CDR1 and CDR2: SGHRS, YFSETQ. The CDR3 length is 14 residues. V lost 2 bases to trimming and J lost 1 base, with 9 bases between them. The CDR3 here is CASSLATANTEAFF. CDR3 nucleotide sequence: TGCGCCAGCAGCTTAGCTACAGCGAACACTGAAGCTTTCTTT.

This clone has just one count. This sequence joins TRBV9 and TRBJ1-1; D not resolved. Germline CDR1 reads SGDLS; CDR2 reads YYNGEE. V was shortened by 4 bases and J by 4 bases, with 14 bases between the two germline ends. CDR3 length: 14 residues. The CDR3 DNA reads TGTGCCAGCAGCCTAGGACTCTCCCTCACTGAAGCTTTCTTT. This sequence encodes CASSLGLSLTEAFF.